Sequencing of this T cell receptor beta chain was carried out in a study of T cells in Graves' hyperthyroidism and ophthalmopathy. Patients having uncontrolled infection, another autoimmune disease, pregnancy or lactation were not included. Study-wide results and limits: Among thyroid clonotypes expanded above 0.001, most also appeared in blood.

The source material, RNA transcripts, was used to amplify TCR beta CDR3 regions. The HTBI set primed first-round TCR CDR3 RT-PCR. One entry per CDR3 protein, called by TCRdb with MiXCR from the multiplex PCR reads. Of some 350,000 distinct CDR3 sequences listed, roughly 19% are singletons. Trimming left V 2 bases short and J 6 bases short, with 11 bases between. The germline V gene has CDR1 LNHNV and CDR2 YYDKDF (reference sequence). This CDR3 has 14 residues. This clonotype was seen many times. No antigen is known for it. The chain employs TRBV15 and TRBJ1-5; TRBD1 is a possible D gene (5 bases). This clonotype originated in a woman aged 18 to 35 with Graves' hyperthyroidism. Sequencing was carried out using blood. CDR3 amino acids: CATSRRRGGQPQHF. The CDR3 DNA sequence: TGTGCCACCAGCAGAAGGAGGGGTGGTCAGCCCCAGCATTTT.